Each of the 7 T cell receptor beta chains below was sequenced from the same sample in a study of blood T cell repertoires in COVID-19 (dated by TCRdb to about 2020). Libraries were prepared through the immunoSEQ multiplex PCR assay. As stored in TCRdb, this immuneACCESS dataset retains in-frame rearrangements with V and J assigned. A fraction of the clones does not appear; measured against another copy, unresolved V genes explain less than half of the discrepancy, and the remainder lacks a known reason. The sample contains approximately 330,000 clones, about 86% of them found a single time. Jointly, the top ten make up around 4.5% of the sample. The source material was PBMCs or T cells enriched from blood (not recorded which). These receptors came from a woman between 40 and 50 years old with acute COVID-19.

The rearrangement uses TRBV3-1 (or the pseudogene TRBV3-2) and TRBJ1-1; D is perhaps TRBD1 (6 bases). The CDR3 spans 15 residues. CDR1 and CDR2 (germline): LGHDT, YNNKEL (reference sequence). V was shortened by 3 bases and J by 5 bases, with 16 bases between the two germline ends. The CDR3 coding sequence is TGTGCCAGCAGCCACCTACAGGGTATGTGGACTGAAGCTTTCTTT. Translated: CASSHLQGMWTEAFF.

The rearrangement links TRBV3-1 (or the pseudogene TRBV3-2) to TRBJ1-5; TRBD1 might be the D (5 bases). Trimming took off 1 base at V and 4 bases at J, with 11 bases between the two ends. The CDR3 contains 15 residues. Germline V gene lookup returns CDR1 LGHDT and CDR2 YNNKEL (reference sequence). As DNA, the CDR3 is TGTGCCAGCAGCCAAGGTTGGCAGGGAAATCAGCCCCAGCATTTT. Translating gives CASSQGWQGNQPQHF.

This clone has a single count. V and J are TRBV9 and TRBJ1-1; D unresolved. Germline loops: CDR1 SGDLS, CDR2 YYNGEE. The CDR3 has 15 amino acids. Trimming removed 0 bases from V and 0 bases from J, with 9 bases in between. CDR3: CASSVVPDMNTEAFF. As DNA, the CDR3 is TGTGCCAGCAGCGTAGTCCCAGACATGAACACTGAAGCTTTCTTT.

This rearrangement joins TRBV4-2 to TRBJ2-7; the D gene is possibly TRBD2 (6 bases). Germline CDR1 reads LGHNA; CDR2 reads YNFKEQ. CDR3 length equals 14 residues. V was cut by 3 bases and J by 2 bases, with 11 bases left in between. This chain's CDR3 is CASSHHGGTYEQYF. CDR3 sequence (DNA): TGTGCCAGCAGCCATCACGGAGGGACCTACGAGCAGTACTTC.

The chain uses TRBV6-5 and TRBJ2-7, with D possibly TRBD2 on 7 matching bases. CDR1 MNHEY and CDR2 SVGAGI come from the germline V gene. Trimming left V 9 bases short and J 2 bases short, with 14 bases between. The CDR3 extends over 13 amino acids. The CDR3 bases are TGTGCCAGTTCAGGGAGGGGGACCTACGAGCAGTACTTC. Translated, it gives CASSGRGTYEQYF.

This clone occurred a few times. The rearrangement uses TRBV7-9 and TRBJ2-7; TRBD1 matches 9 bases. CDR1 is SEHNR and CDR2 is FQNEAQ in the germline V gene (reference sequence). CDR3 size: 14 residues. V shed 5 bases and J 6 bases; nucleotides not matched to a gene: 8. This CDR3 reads CASSPGTGTVEQYF. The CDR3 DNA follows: TGTGCCAGCAGCCCCGGGACAGGGACGGTCGAGCAGTACTTC. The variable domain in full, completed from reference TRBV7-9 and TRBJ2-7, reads DTGVSQNPRHKITKRGQNVTFRCDPISEHNRLYWYRQTLGQGPEFLTYFQNEAQLEKSRLLSDRFSAERPKGSFSTLEIQRTEQGDSAMYLCASSPGTGTVEQYFGPGTRLTVT.

CDR3 in amino acids: CSVAWDRMNTEAFF. DNA for the CDR3: TGCAGCGTTGCGTGGGACAGGATGAACACTGAAGCTTTCTTT. This chain joins TRBV29-1 and TRBJ1-1; 8 bases match TRBD1. V was pared by 4 bases and J by 0 bases, with 4 bases of the junction left unmatched. CDR3 length: 14 residues. CDR1 and CDR2 (germline): SQVTM, ANQGSEA.